This T cell receptor (beta chain) was sequenced during a study of CD8+ T cells in alopecia areata. The wider study: Oral tofacitinib, 5 to 10 mg twice daily, was given in an open-label trial. Tofacitinib ran for 6 to 18 months before 6 months off drug. Notes on the study in general: Against the mouse data, patients shared TCRs less clearly, possibly for HLA reasons.

Once RNA had been extracted, it was reverse transcribed into cDNA to act as the sequencing template. Clones were sequenced by immunoSEQ multiplex PCR, and TCRdb holds only the in-frame ones, with some missing. The data hold 110,000 to 150,000 clones, with about 56% observed a single time. Worth noting for this clone: Its antigen remains unknown.

Germline CDR1 is SQVTM and CDR2 is ANQGSEA. This CDR3 is built from 12 residues. Trimming cost V 6 bases and J 5 bases; bases outside gene matches: 3. Treatment defined: oral pan-JAK inhibitor, 5-10 mg twice daily. Individuals with alopecia areata gave both lesional scalp punch biopsies and peripheral blood for collection. V is TRBV29-1 and J is TRBJ1-1; 10 bases fit TRBD1. The input for sequencing was CD8+ T cells sorted from blood, taken at week 4, from a patient treated with tofacitinib. The sequence came from a human donor with alopecia areata. CDR3 bases: TGCAGCGTGCTGGGACAGGGGACTGAAGCTTTCTTT. Amino acids: CSVLGQGTEAFF.